The T cell receptor (beta chain) described here comes from a study of cytomegalovirus exposure and HLA in healthy donors. Study findings and constraints: V segments that were indistinguishable, TRBV6-2 and TRBV6-3 among them, were omitted from analysis. Most of the TCR beta V segments (in an earlier analysis) were productive either about 90% or about 30% of the time. Later work found that TCR association rates differed between HLA loci; DRB1 had the most and HLA-C the fewest.

Germline values: CDR1 SGHTA, CDR2 FQGNSA. This CDR3 comprises 16 residues. V dropped 5 bases and J dropped 5 bases, with 21 bases sitting between them. In regard to this clone: Antigen: not known.

PCR primers comprised 60 Vbeta and 13 Jbeta primers. Original processing notes: Roughly 11 million shared chains were among the roughly 80 million unique TCR beta chains that a later analysis counted. Here immunoSEQ multiplex PCR was the method, and the copy in TCRdb shows in-frame clones only, minus some. The V and J calls and clone size were taken over from that table, and D and trimming were inferred from the DNA. The sample lists about 95,000 clones; roughly four fifths were seen once. The sequence was collected from a man aged 25-45 years in good health and CMV-seropositive. The rearrangement joins TRBV7-2 to TRBJ2-5, with D possibly TRBD2 on 5 matching bases. Specimen: PBMCs. The chain's CDR3 is CASSQRGNGMWETQYF. The CDR3 DNA follows: TGTGCCAGCAGCCAGAGAGGGAACGGGATGTGGGAGACCCAGTACTTC.